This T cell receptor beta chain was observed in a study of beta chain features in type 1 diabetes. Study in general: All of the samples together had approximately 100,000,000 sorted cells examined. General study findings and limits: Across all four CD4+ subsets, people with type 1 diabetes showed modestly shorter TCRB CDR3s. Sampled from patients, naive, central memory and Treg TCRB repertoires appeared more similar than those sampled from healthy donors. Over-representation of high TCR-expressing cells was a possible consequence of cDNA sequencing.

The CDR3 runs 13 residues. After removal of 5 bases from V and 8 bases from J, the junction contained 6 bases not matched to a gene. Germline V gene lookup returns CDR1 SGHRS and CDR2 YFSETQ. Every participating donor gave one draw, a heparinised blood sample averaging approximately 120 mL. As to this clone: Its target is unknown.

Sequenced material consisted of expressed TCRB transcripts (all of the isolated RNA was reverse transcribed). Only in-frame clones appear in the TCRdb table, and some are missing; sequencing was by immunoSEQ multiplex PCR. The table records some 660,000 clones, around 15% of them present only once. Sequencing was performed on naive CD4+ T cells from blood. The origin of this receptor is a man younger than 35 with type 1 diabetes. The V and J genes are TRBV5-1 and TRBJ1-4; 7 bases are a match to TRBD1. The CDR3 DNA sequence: TGCGCCAGCAGAACAGGGGACCGGGAAAAACTGTTTTTT. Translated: CASRTGDREKLFF.